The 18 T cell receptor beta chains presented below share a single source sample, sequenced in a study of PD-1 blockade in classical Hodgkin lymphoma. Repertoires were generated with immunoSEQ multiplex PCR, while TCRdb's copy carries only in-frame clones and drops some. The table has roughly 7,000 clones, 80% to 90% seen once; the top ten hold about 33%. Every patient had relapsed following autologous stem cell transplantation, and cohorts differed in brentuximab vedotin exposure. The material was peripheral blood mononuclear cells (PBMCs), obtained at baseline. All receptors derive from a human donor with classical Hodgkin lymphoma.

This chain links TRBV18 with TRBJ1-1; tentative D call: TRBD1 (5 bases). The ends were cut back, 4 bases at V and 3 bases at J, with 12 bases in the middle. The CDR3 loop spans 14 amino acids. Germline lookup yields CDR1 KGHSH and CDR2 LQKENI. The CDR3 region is CASSRQGRDTEAFF. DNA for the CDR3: TGTGCCAGCTCACGCCAGGGTAGGGACACTGAAGCTTTCTTT.

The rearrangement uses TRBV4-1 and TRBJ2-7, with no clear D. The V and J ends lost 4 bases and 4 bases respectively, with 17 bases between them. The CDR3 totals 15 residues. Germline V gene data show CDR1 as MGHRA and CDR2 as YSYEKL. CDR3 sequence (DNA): TGCGCCAGCAGCCCCCGGGCGGCAGCCGGGTACGAGCAGTACTTC. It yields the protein CASSPRAAAGYEQYF.

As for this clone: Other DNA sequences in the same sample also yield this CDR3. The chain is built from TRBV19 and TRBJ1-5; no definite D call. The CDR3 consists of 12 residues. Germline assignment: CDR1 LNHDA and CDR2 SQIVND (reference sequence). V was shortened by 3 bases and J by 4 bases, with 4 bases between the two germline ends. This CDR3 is CASSIPNQPQHF. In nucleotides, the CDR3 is TGTGCCAGTAGTATCCCTAATCAGCCCCAGCATTTT.

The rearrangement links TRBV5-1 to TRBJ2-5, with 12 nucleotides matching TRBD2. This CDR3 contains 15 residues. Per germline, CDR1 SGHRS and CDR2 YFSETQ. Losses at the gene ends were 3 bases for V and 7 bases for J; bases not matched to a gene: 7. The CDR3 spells CASSSRTSGTGTQYF. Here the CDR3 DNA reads TGCGCCAGCAGCTCCAGGACTAGCGGGACAGGGACCCAGTACTTC.

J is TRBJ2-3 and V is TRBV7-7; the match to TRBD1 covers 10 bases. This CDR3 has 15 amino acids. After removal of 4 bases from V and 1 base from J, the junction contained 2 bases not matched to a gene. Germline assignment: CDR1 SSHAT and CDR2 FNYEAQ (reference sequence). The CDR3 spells CASSSGTGGTDTQYF. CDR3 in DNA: TGTGCCAGCAGCTCCGGGACAGGGGGCACAGATACGCAGTATTTT.

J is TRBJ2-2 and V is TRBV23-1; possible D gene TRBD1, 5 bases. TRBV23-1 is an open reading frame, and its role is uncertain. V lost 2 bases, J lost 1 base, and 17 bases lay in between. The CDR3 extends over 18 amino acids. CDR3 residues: CASSQPLIRTGNTGELFF. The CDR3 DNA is TGCGCCAGCAGTCAACCCCTTATCCGTACAGGGAACACCGGGGAGCTGTTTTTT.

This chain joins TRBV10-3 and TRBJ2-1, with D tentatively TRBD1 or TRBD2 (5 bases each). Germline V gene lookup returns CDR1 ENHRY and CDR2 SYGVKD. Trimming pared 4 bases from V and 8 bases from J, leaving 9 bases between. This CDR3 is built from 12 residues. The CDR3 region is CAISGGSDEQFF. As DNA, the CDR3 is TGTGCCATCAGTGGGGGGAGTGATGAGCAGTTCTTC.

The CDR3 nucleotides read TGTGCCAGCAGCCCAGCCGGGACTTACAATGAGCAGTTCTTC. It translates to CASSPAGTYNEQFF. The chain has TRBV7-9 and TRBJ2-1; the D gene is possibly TRBD2 (6 bases). The CDR3 runs to 14 residues. The V and J ends lost 5 bases and 4 bases respectively, with 12 bases between them. Per germline, CDR1 SEHNR and CDR2 FQNEAQ (reference sequence).

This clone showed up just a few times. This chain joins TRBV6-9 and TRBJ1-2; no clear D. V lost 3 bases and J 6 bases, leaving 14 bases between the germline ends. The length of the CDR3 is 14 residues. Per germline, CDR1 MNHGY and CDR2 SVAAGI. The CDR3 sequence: CASSYFSTGHGYTF. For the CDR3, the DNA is TGTGCCAGCAGTTACTTCTCGACTGGTCATGGCTACACCTTC.

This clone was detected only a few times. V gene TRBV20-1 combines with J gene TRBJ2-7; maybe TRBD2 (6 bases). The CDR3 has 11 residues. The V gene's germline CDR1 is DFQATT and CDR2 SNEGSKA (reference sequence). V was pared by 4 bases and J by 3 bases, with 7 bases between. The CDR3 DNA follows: TGCAGTGCTACGGACTACTACGAGCAGTACTTC. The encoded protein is CSATDYYEQYF.

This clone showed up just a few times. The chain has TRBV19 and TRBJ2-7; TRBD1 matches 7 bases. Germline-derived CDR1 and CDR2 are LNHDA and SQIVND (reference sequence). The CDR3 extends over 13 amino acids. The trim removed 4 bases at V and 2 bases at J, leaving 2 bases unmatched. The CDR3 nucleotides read TGTGCCAGTAGTAGGGGACAGACCTACGAGCAGTACTTC. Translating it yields CASSRGQTYEQYF.

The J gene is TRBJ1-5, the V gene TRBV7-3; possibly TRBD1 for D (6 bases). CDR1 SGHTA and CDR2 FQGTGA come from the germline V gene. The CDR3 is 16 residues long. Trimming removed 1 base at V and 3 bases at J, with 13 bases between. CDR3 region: CASSLIVSGANQPQHF. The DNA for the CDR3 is TGTGCCAGCAGCTTAATAGTGTCGGGGGCCAATCAGCCCCAGCATTTT.

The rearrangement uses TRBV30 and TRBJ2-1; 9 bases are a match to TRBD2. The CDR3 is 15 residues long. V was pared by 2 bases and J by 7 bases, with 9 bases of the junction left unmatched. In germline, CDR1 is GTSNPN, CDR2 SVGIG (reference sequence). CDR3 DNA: TGTGCCTGGAGTTTTGGACTAGCGAGAGGGAATGAGCAGTTCTTC. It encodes CAWSFGLARGNEQFF. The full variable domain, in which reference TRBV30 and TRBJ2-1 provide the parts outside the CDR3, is SQTIHQWPATLVQPVGSPLSLECTVEGTSNPNLYWYRQAAGRGLQLLFYSVGIGQISSEVPQNLSASRPQDRQFILSSKKLLLSDSGFYLCAWSFGLARGNEQFFGPGTRLTVL.

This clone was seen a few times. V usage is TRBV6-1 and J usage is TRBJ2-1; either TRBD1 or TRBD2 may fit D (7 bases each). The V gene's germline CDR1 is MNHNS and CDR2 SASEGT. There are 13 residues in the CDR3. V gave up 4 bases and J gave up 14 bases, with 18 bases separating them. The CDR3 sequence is CASSGISGGGKFF. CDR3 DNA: TGTGCCAGCAGTGGTATATCAGGGGGAGGGAAGTTCTTC.

The CDR3, as DNA: TGTGCTAGTGGTTTGGTATTATTGGACTGGAACACCGGGGAGCTGTTTTTT. Protein product: CASGLVLLDWNTGELFF. This sequence joins TRBV12-5 and TRBJ2-2; perhaps TRBD2 as D (5 bases). Germline-derived CDR1 and CDR2 are LGHNT and FRNRAP. This CDR3 contains 17 residues. V lost 0 bases and J lost 1, with 12 bases in between.

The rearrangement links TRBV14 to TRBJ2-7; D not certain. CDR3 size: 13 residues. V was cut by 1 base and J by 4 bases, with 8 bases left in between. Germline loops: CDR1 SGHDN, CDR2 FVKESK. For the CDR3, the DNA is TGTGCCAGCAGCCAAGCGGTTCCGTACGAGCAGTACTTC. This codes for CASSQAVPYEQYF.

The CDR3: CASRSSGRGYEQYF. The CDR3 DNA reads TGTGCCAGCAGATCAAGCGGGAGGGGCTACGAGCAGTACTTC. This sequence joins TRBV27 and TRBJ2-7, with 10 positions matching TRBD2. CDR3 length: 14 amino acids. Germline CDR1 is MNHEY and CDR2 is SMNVEV (reference sequence). J was trimmed by 3 bases and V by 6 bases; bases with no gene match: 5.

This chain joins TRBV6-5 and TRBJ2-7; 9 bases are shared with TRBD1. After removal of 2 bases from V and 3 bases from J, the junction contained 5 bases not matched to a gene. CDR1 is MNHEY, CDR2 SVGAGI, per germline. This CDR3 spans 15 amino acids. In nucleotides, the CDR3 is TGTGCCAGCAGTTACAGTCGGGGACAGGGCTACGAGCAGTACTTC. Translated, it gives CASSYSRGQGYEQYF.